A single sample gave rise to the 18 T cell receptor beta chains below, sequenced in a study of identical twins. MiXCR, applied by TCRdb to the 5' RACE reads, yields one record per CDR3 protein. The table shows 700,000 or so distinct CDR3 sequences, with about 9.4% occurring only once. This same sample was also taken into another study, of yellow fever vaccine responses in identical twins.

Material for sequencing was PBMCs. All receptors come from a woman between 18 and 29 years old in good health.

This clonotype has at least ten counts. The gene calls are TRBV28 and TRBJ2-3; a possible D gene is TRBD2 (5 bases). Germline-derived CDR1 and CDR2 are MDHEN and SYDVKM. CDR3 length: 15 residues. Trimming shortened V by 8 bases and J by 1 base, and 16 bases separated the two germline ends. For the CDR3, the DNA is TGTGCCAGCCAGAGGCCGGGGATAGGCACAGATACGCAGTATTTT. It codes for CASQRPGIGTDTQYF.

In this sample, this clonotype turned up many times. The rearrangement uses TRBV5-1 and TRBJ2-1; the D is unclear. Germline lookup yields CDR1 SGHRS and CDR2 YFSETQ. This CDR3 contains 14 residues. Deletions cut 0 bases from V and 6 bases from J, with 10 bases between. The CDR3 DNA sequence: TGCGCCAGCAGCTTGGCCGCTAGTGTCAATGAGCAGTTCTTC. This translates into CASSLAASVNEQFF.

This clonotype occurred many times. The V gene is TRBV10-3, the J gene TRBJ2-2; D ambiguous. CDR1 ENHRY and CDR2 SYGVKD come from the germline V gene. V was trimmed by 2 bases and J by 3 bases, leaving 10 bases between them. The CDR3 contains 15 residues. CDR3 in amino acids: CAISEDTVYTGELFF. The CDR3 DNA follows: TGTGCCATCAGTGAGGATACAGTTTACACCGGGGAGCTGTTTTTT.

This clonotype occurred a few times. The CDR3 sequence: CASSGDFLSHEQYF. The CDR3 DNA follows: TGTGCCAGCAGCGGGGACTTCCTATCCCACGAGCAGTACTTC. This chain links TRBV9 with TRBJ2-7; D perhaps matches TRBD2 (6 bases). Looked up from germline, CDR1 is SGDLS and CDR2 is YYNGEE. Trimming took 3 bases from V and 5 from J, leaving 15 bases between them. The CDR3 runs to 14 residues.

The V and J genes are TRBV4-2 and TRBJ2-3; D assignment may be TRBD1 or TRBD2 (6 bases each). Germline CDR1 reads LGHNA; CDR2 reads YNFKEQ. The length of the CDR3 is 16 residues. Trimming pared 1 base from V and 3 bases from J, leaving 14 bases between. CDR3 nucleotide sequence: TGTGCCAGCAGCCAAGCTGACGGGGGCGGGACAGATACGCAGTATTTT. Protein: CASSQADGGGTDTQYF.

The sample holds a few counts of this clonotype. The chain employs TRBV7-9 and TRBJ2-7; D remains ambiguous. Trimming removed 5 bases from V and 2 bases from J, with 16 bases in between. The CDR3 extends over 15 amino acids. Germline V gene data show CDR1 as SEHNR and CDR2 as FQNEAQ (reference sequence). The CDR3 loop reads CASSPPAITPYEQYF. The CDR3 bases are TGTGCCAGCAGCCCACCCGCTATAACTCCCTACGAGCAGTACTTC. Filled out from reference TRBV7-9 and TRBJ2-7, the complete variable domain reads DTGVSQNPRHKITKRGQNVTFRCDPISEHNRLYWYRQTLGQGPEFLTYFQNEAQLEKSRLLSDRFSAERPKGSFSTLEIQRTEQGDSAMYLCASSPPAITPYEQYFGPGTRLTVT.

This clonotype was detected only a few times. This chain uses TRBV5-1 with TRBJ1-1; no firm D call. This CDR3 has 15 amino acids. V lost 4 bases and J lost 2, with 15 bases in between. Germline V CDR1 and CDR2: SGHRS, YFSETQ. As DNA, the CDR3 is TGCGCCAGCAGCGCCCAAGACACACCTAACACTGAAGCTTTCTTT. Translation gives CASSAQDTPNTEAFF. Full variable domain (missing parts from reference TRBV5-1 and TRBJ1-1): KAGVTQTPRYLIKTRGQQVTLSCSPISGHRSVSWYQQTPGQGLQFLFEYFSETQRNKGNFPGRFSGRQFSNSRSEMNVSTLELGDSALYLCASSAQDTPNTEAFFGQGTRLTVV.

The V gene is TRBV4-2, the J gene TRBJ2-3, with 7 bases that match TRBD2. The germline V gene has CDR1 LGHNA and CDR2 YNFKEQ. The V gene end was trimmed by 1 base and the J gene end by 4 bases; junction bases not matched to a gene: 5. This CDR3 is built from 15 residues. The CDR3 spells CASSQGGLFPDTQYF. CDR3 coding DNA: TGTGCCAGCAGCCAAGGGGGACTATTTCCAGATACGCAGTATTTT.

The gene calls are TRBV20-1 and TRBJ2-7; 12 bases align to TRBD1. The CDR3 is made up of 12 amino acids. V trimming: 5 bases; J trimming: 6 bases; junction bases outside the gene matches: 2. Germline V gene lookup returns CDR1 DFQATT and CDR2 SNEGSKA (reference sequence). The CDR3 here is CSAGDRGREQYF. The CDR3 region has the DNA TGCAGTGCTGGGGACAGGGGGCGCGAGCAGTACTTC.

This clonotype was seen many times. The chain combines TRBV12-3 or TRBV12-4 with TRBJ2-4; possibly TRBD1 for D (5 bases). The V gene lost 5 bases and the J gene lost 0 bases, with 11 bases spanning the gap. The length of the CDR3 is 15 residues. This chain's CDR3 is CASSPSTVAKNIQYF. The DNA for the CDR3 is TGTGCCAGCAGTCCCTCGACAGTAGCCAAAAACATTCAGTACTTC.

This clonotype appeared a few times. The chain recombines TRBV20-1 with TRBJ2-7; 8 nucleotides line up with TRBD1. Trimming at V came to 4 bases and at J to 4 bases, leaving 9 bases not matched to a gene. Germline V gene sequence: CDR1 DFQATT, CDR2 SNEGSKA (reference sequence). This CDR3 has 14 residues. CDR3 loop: CSAKGQALNYEQYF. The DNA of the CDR3 is TGCAGTGCTAAGGGACAGGCCTTAAATTACGAGCAGTACTTC.

The rearrangement uses TRBV5-1 and TRBJ2-5, with D maybe TRBD1 (7 bases). The V gene's germline CDR1 is SGHRS and CDR2 YFSETQ. Trimming cost V 3 bases and J 5 bases, with 17 bases left between them. The CDR3 is 15 amino acids. The CDR3 spells CASSWGQRGDETQYF. For the CDR3, the DNA is TGCGCCAGCAGCTGGGGACAGCGCGGGGATGAGACCCAGTACTTC.

This clonotype was picked up a small number of times. The chain uses TRBV7-2 and TRBJ2-7; D uncertain. Germline CDR1 and CDR2: SGHTA and FQGNSA. The V end lost 2 bases, the J end lost 2 bases, and 13 bases lay between the germline ends. The length of the CDR3 is 15 residues. Here the CDR3 DNA reads TGTGCCAGCAGCTTAAGGGTTTCAGGTCCCTACGAGCAGTACTTC. It encodes CASSLRVSGPYEQYF. Combining the CDR3 with reference TRBV7-2 and TRBJ2-7 gives the whole variable domain GAGVSQSPSNKVTEKGKDVELRCDPISGHTALYWYRQSLGQGLEFLIYFQGNSAPDKSGLPSDRFSAERTGGSVSTLTIQRTQQEDSAVYLCASSLRVSGPYEQYFGPGTRLTVT.

This clonotype has more than one count but fewer than ten. J is TRBJ2-5 and V is TRBV7-2, with D unresolved. Germline CDR1 is SGHTA and CDR2 is FQGNSA. CDR3 length: 15 amino acids. The germline V and J ends were trimmed by 1 base and 2 bases, with 11 bases remaining between them. The CDR3 region is CASSLGLSPQETQYF. DNA for the CDR3: TGTGCCAGCAGCTTAGGTCTCTCCCCTCAAGAGACCCAGTACTTC.

CDR3 loop: CASSEALGGTGFYNEQFF. The CDR3, as DNA: TGTGCCAGCAGTGAAGCGCTTGGGGGGACAGGGTTTTACAATGAGCAGTTCTTC. This chain joins TRBV2 and TRBJ2-1; 9 bases match TRBD1. Germline lookup yields CDR1 SNHLY and CDR2 FYNNEI. V gave up 0 bases and J gave up 4 bases; unmatched junction bases: 10. The CDR3 spans 18 residues.

This clonotype came up many times. The V gene is TRBV5-1, the J gene TRBJ1-2; D gene uncertain. Germline lookup yields CDR1 SGHRS and CDR2 YFSETQ. V lost 5 bases, J lost 6 bases, and 14 bases lay in between. This CDR3 region has 13 residues. CDR3 in amino acids: CASRRIGIDGYTF. The CDR3 region has the DNA TGCGCCAGCAGGAGAATAGGCATTGATGGCTACACCTTC.

As to this clonotype: Compared with germline, one end of the junction differs, possibly owing to a read error. The V and J genes are TRBV20-1 and TRBJ2-1; D not resolved. The CDR3 is made up of 13 amino acids. The germline gives CDR1 DFQATT, CDR2 SNEGSKA (reference sequence). The CDR3 DNA reads TGCAGTGCTGGAGACGGCTTTTACAATGAGCAGTTCTTC. Translation: CSAGDGFYNEQFF.

This clonotype occurred a few times. V usage is TRBV18 and J usage is TRBJ1-6; D is undetermined. The CDR3 runs 13 residues. From germline, CDR1 is KGHSH and CDR2 LQKENI. V lost 3 bases and J 14 bases, leaving 14 bases between the germline ends. The CDR3 nucleotides read TGTGCCAGCTCACCGGACGGGGTAGAATCCCTCCACTTT. It yields the protein CASSPDGVESLHF.